The 27 T cell receptor beta chains presented below share a single source sample, sequenced in a study of T cells in women clearing cervical HPV infection. Profiled with immunoSEQ multiplex PCR; TCRdb holds only in-frame clones, not every one. The sample table includes about 20,000 clones. Sequences were obtained from blood buffy coat. All receptors come from a woman between 18 and 70 years old with a cervical HPV16 infection that either progressed to CIN3+ or cleared (not recorded which).

Details on this clone: Sequencing ends 3 residues short of the CDR3 end; the germline J gene provides the rest. The chain has TRBV29-1 and TRBJ1-6, with TRBD1 matching 7 bases. Germline trimming cut 2 bases from V and 9 bases from J; bases unmatched to any gene: 4. Germline V gene data show CDR1 as SQVTM and CDR2 as ANQGSEA. This CDR3 region has 13 residues. CDR3 sequence reads: CSVELHRGSPLHF. The sequenced CDR3 bases are TGCAGCGTTGAACTACACAGGGGTTCACCC.

Partial CDR3 DNA: TGCGCCAGCAGTGAGTCGAGCGGGAGTGGAGAGACG. It encodes CASSESSGSGET. The complete CDR3 protein is CASSESSGSGETQYF. The chain recombines TRBV10-2 with TRBJ2-3, with 8 nucleotides matching TRBD2. The CDR3 end falls 3 residues outside the read, so it is completed with the germline J gene. Germline V gives CDR1 WSHSY, CDR2 SAAADI. This CDR3 has 15 amino acids.

For this clone: The read terminates 3 residues ahead of where the CDR3 ends, so the germline J gene completes it. The chain couples TRBV6-2 or TRBV6-3 to TRBJ2-7; 9 bases are shared with TRBD1. V shed 5 bases and J 4 bases; nucleotides not matched to a gene: 15. The CDR3 contains 17 residues. Germline V gene sequence: CDR1 MNHEY, CDR2 SVGEGT. The sequenced part of the CDR3 DNA is TGTGCCAGCAGTCACGGCAGAGGCGCGGACAGGGGTTACGAG. This codes for CASSHGRGADRGYE. The entire CDR3 protein is CASSHGRGADRGYEQYF.

Points on this clone: Coverage ceases 3 residues before the CDR3 finishes, and the germline J gene fills in the end. The chain recombines TRBV20-1 with TRBJ2-3; TRBD1 aligns across 8 bases. The V and J ends lost 5 bases and 3 bases, in that order; junction bases with no gene match: 7. This CDR3 spans 14 amino acids. From germline, CDR1 is DFQATT and CDR2 SNEGSKA (reference sequence). The CDR3 bases that were read are TGCAGTGCTTTCCGACAGGGGAGGACAGATACG. This translates into CSAFRQGRTDT. The whole CDR3 sequence reads CSAFRQGRTDTQYF.

Comments on this clone: The read halts 3 residues ahead of the CDR3 end, with the missing end drawn from the germline J gene. J is TRBJ2-3 and V is TRBV24-1; perhaps TRBD1 as D (6 bases). The CDR3 runs 13 residues. CDR1 and CDR2 (germline): KGHDR, SFDVKD. The V end lost 10 bases, the J end lost 2 bases, and 12 bases lay between the germline ends. The covered CDR3 bases are TGTGCCACGGACAGTTCTAACACAGATACG. Translated: CATDSSNTDT. The CDR3 reads in full as CATDSSNTDTQYF.

The covered CDR3 bases are TGTGCCAGCAGTGACACAGGGAGGTCCTACAATGAG. This codes for CASSDTGRSYNE. In full, the CDR3 is CASSDTGRSYNEQFF. The V and J genes are TRBV6-4 and TRBJ2-1, with D perhaps TRBD1 or TRBD2 (6 bases each). The CDR3 end is not reached by the read, which stops 3 residues before it; the germline J gene fills it in. Looked up from germline, CDR1 is MRHNA and CDR2 is SNTAGT. Trimming stripped 2 bases from V and 1 base from J, with 9 bases between. CDR3 size: 15 residues.

A word on this clone: The read is 3 residues too short to cover the CDR3 end, so that end is filled in from the germline J gene. The chain recombines TRBV6-2 or TRBV6-3 with TRBJ2-3; possibly TRBD1 for D (5 bases). This CDR3 has 14 residues. V was shortened by 6 bases and J by 5 bases, with 15 bases between the two germline ends. CDR1 and CDR2 (germline): MNHEY, SVGEGT. The DNA read from the CDR3 is TGTGCCAGCAGACTCCAGGGTGTTAAAGATACG. It yields the protein CASRLQGVKDT. The CDR3, in full, reads CASRLQGVKDTQYF.

Points on this clone: The missing CDR3 end, 3 residues past where the read stops, is filled in from the germline J gene. The chain employs TRBV2 and TRBJ2-3; D perhaps matches TRBD2 (7 bases). The germline CDR1 and CDR2 sequences are SNHLY and FYNNEI. The CDR3 is 13 amino acids. The covered CDR3 bases are TGTGCCCGAAGGGGGGGGAGGGCCGAGACG. Its translation is CARRGGRAET. The complete CDR3 protein is CARRGGRAETQYF.

Of note for this clone: The sequence runs out 3 residues before the end of the CDR3; the remainder is reconstructed from the germline J gene. V and J are TRBV7-2 and TRBJ2-2, with D uncertain. V gave up 2 bases and J gave up 5 bases, with 12 bases separating them. This CDR3 region has 15 residues. Per the germline V gene, CDR1 is SGHTA and CDR2 is FQGNSA. This CDR3 is CASSLRQVETGELFF. The part of the CDR3 DNA that was read is TGTGCCAGCAGCTTAAGGCAGGTAGAGACCGGGGAG.

Comments on this clone: The read terminates 3 residues before the CDR3 end, so the remaining end is supplied by the germline J gene. This chain joins TRBV18 and TRBJ2-2; unclear D gene. CDR1 KGHSH and CDR2 LQKENI come from the germline V gene. This CDR3 is built from 16 residues. Partial CDR3 DNA: TGTGCCAGCTCACCATTCGCCTCGATAGTCAATTCACCG. Translating gives CASSPFASIVNSP. The full-length CDR3 reads as CASSPFASIVNSPLFF.

A note on this clone: The missing CDR3 end, 3 residues past where the read stops, is filled in from the germline J gene. The sample contains more than one DNA sequence encoding this CDR3. V and J are TRBV10-1 and TRBJ1-3; 10 bases agree with TRBD1. The CDR3 loop spans 16 amino acids. Germline V gene lookup returns CDR1 WNHNN and CDR2 SYGVQD (reference sequence). With 11 bases clipped from V and 2 bases from J, the junction kept 12 bases outside the gene matches. CDR3 in amino acids: CAAFTGTGVTGNTIYF. The DNA read from the CDR3 is TGCGCCGCCTTCACCGGGACAGGGGTAACTGGAAACACC.

With regard to this clone: An end of the junction differs from the germline gene, which may be a read error. The CDR3 DNA, read in part, is TGTGCCAGCTCAACACCGTTAGCGGGAGTAGGAGAGACC. This encodes CASSTPLAGVGET. The full CDR3 protein is CASSTPLAGVGETQYF. The chain joins TRBV18 to TRBJ2-5; 9 bases line up with TRBD2. The read terminates 3 residues before the CDR3 end, so the remaining end is supplied by the germline J gene. Germline V gene data show CDR1 as KGHSH and CDR2 as LQKENI. This CDR3 has 16 amino acids.

Details on this clone: The read halts 3 residues ahead of the CDR3 end, with the missing end drawn from the germline J gene. The chain has TRBV27 and TRBJ2-4; no definite D call. CDR1 and CDR2 (germline): MNHEY, SMNVEV (reference sequence). CDR3 length equals 14 residues. Trimming removed 4 bases from V and 0 bases from J, with 7 bases in between. The CDR3 is CASSSELAKNIQYF. The sequenced CDR3 bases are TGTGCCAGCAGTTCCGAACTAGCCAAAAACATT.

To note about this clone: The DNA ends 3 residues before the CDR3 does, and the rest of the CDR3 is filled in from the germline J gene. The chain couples TRBV30 to TRBJ2-3, with 7 bases lining up with TRBD1. CDR1 GTSNPN and CDR2 SVGIG come from the germline V gene (reference sequence). The CDR3 runs to 13 residues. This CDR3 is CAWSAKGAQPQYF. The sequenced CDR3 bases are TGTGCCTGGAGTGCCAAGGGGGCTCAGCCG.

A remark on this clone: The missing CDR3 end, 3 residues past where the read stops, is filled in from the germline J gene. The chain links TRBV27 to TRBJ1-6, with 11 positions matching TRBD1. Per the germline V gene, CDR1 is MNHEY and CDR2 is SMNVEV (reference sequence). After removal of 3 bases from V and 8 bases from J, the junction contained 0 bases not matched to a gene. The CDR3 consists of 14 residues. CDR3 sequence reads: CASSLDRGHSPLHF. The sequenced part of the CDR3 DNA is TGTGCCAGCAGTTTGGACAGGGGGCATTCACCC.

Details on this clone: The CDR3 end falls 3 residues outside the read, so it is completed with the germline J gene. The J gene is TRBJ1-6, the V gene TRBV13, with D maybe TRBD1 (5 bases). V was cut by 5 bases and J by 7 bases, with 15 bases left in between. The CDR3 has 15 residues. Germline V gene lookup returns CDR1 PRHDT and CDR2 FYEKMQ (reference sequence). The sequenced CDR3 bases are TGTGCCAGCAGCCTCATGGGGGGGAGGAATTCACCC. Its translation is CASSLMGGRNSP. The whole CDR3 sequence reads CASSLMGGRNSPLHF.

In regard to this clone: Read sequence stops 3 residues before the CDR3 end, and the germline J gene provides the missing end. The chain carries TRBV29-1 and TRBJ2-2; possibly TRBD1 for D (5 bases). The CDR3 is 11 amino acids. Trimming removed 4 bases from V and 6 bases from J, with 6 bases in between. In germline, CDR1 is SQVTM, CDR2 ANQGSEA. CDR3 loop: CSVAGSGELFF. The DNA read from the CDR3 is TGCAGCGTTGCAGGGTCCGGGGAG.

Turning to this clone: The read terminates 3 residues ahead of where the CDR3 ends, so the germline J gene completes it. This rearrangement joins TRBV7-2 to TRBJ1-5; D is unclear. This CDR3 is 12 amino acids long. From germline, CDR1 is SGHTA and CDR2 FQGNSA. With 5 bases removed from V and 3 bases from J, the gap between germline ends came to 5 bases. CDR3 sequence: CASSLPNQPQHF. The DNA read from the CDR3 is TGTGCCAGCAGCCTACCCAATCAGCCC.

With respect to this clone: The CDR3 end is not reached by the read, which stops 3 residues before it; the germline J gene fills it in. The rearrangement uses TRBV18 and TRBJ1-2; D possibly corresponds to TRBD1 (6 bases). There are 15 residues in the CDR3. Per the germline V gene, CDR1 is KGHSH and CDR2 is LQKENI. Here the CDR3 reads CASSLQGIHTDTYTF. CDR3 DNA (partial): TGTGCCAGCTCCCTCCAGGGGATACACACAGATACC.

Details on this clone: The read finishes 3 residues shy of the CDR3 end, and the germline J gene is used to complete it. V gene TRBV7-2 combines with J gene TRBJ2-3, with D possibly matching TRBD2 (7 bases). The CDR3 is 14 amino acids. Germline lookup yields CDR1 SGHTA and CDR2 FQGNSA. The DNA read from the CDR3 is TGTGCCAGCAGCTCGGACTCCAAGGGGGGGCCG. Its translation: CASSSDSKGGP. The complete CDR3 protein is CASSSDSKGGPQYF. Using reference TRBV7-2 and TRBJ2-3 for the parts outside the CDR3, the full variable domain is GAGVSQSPSNKVTEKGKDVELRCDPISGHTALYWYRQSLGQGLEFLIYFQGNSAPDKSGLPSDRFSAERTGGSVSTLTIQRTQQEDSAVYLCASSSDSKGGPQYFGPGTRLTVL.

Of note for this clone: The DNA ends 3 residues before the CDR3 does, and the rest of the CDR3 is filled in from the germline J gene. The V and J genes are TRBV20-1 and TRBJ2-1, with no clear D. The CDR3 sequence is 14 residues long. Germline lookup yields CDR1 DFQATT and CDR2 SNEGSKA (reference sequence). Trimming stripped 2 bases from V and 0 bases from J, with 8 bases between. The sequenced part of the CDR3 DNA is TGCAGTGCTAGACCTGCCAGCTCCTACAATGAG. It translates to CSARPASSYNE. In full, the CDR3 is CSARPASSYNEQFF.

Concerning this clone: The CDR3 end is not reached by the read, which stops 3 residues before it; the germline J gene fills it in. The rearrangement links TRBV20-1 to TRBJ1-2; no clear D gene. Germline-derived CDR1 and CDR2 are DFQATT and SNEGSKA (reference sequence). This CDR3 contains 12 residues. V was pared by 1 base and J by 4 bases, with 7 bases between. The CDR3 DNA, read in part, is TGCAGTGCTAGAGGGCTCTCCTATGGC. It translates to CSARGLSYG. Given in full, the CDR3 is CSARGLSYGYTF.

Comment on this clone: The CDR3 end lies 3 residues beyond the end of the read and is filled in from the germline J gene. The chain employs TRBV20-1 and TRBJ2-3; D is perhaps TRBD1 (6 bases). The CDR3 length is 13 residues. The ends were cut back, 2 bases at V and 6 bases at J, with 12 bases in the middle. Germline V gene lookup returns CDR1 DFQATT and CDR2 SNEGSKA (reference sequence). The sequenced CDR3 bases are TGCAGTGCTAGACCCTTGGGGGCGGATACG. It codes for CSARPLGADT. The entire CDR3 protein reads CSARPLGADTQYF.

A word on this clone: Sequencing ends 3 residues short of the CDR3 end; the germline J gene provides the rest. The chain is built from TRBV20-1 and TRBJ2-2, with 7 bases that match TRBD1. CDR1 DFQATT and CDR2 SNEGSKA come from the germline V gene (reference sequence). The length of the CDR3 is 14 residues. CDR3 sequence: CSASKGALEEKLFF. The sequenced CDR3 bases are TGCAGTGCTAGTAAGGGGGCATTGGAGGAAAAG.

Of note for this clone: The read stops 3 residues short of the end of the CDR3; the missing end is completed from the germline J gene. The chain links TRBV2 to TRBJ2-2; weak D call: TRBD1 (5 bases). Per germline, CDR1 SNHLY and CDR2 FYNNEI. V was clipped by 5 bases and J by 1 base, with 11 bases between them. This CDR3 contains 15 residues. This CDR3 is CASSLKTGNTGELFF. The CDR3 DNA, read in part, is TGTGCCAGCAGTCTCAAAACAGGGAACACCGGGGAG.

A word on this clone: From the germline J gene comes the end of the CDR3, since the read stops 3 residues before it. The V and J genes are TRBV19 and TRBJ2-7; the match to TRBD1 covers 7 bases. Germline V gene lookup returns CDR1 LNHDA and CDR2 SQIVND (reference sequence). The J segment lost 2 bases and the V segment lost 5 bases, leaving 12 bases of the junction unmatched. This CDR3 comprises 16 residues. The part of the CDR3 DNA that was read is TGTGCCAGTAGTCCTGCTATAAGACAGGGACCCTACGAG. This codes for CASSPAIRQGPYE. The whole CDR3 region reads CASSPAIRQGPYEQYF.

With respect to this clone: The CDR3 extends 3 residues past the end of the read, so its final part is completed from the germline J gene. V is TRBV18 and J is TRBJ1-1; D gene uncertain. This CDR3 comprises 13 residues. The germline gives CDR1 KGHSH, CDR2 LQKENI. The ends were cut back, 4 bases at V and 0 bases at J, with 6 bases in the middle. CDR3 amino acids: CASSLTVNTEAFF. CDR3 bases read: TGTGCCAGCTCACTTACGGTGAACACTGAA. Complete variable domain (other parts from reference TRBV18 and TRBJ1-1): NAGVMQNPRHLVRRRGQEARLRCSPMKGHSHVYWYRQLPEEGLKFMVYLQKENIIDESGMPKERFSAEFPKEGPSILRIQQVVRGDSAAYFCASSLTVNTEAFFGQGTRLTVV.